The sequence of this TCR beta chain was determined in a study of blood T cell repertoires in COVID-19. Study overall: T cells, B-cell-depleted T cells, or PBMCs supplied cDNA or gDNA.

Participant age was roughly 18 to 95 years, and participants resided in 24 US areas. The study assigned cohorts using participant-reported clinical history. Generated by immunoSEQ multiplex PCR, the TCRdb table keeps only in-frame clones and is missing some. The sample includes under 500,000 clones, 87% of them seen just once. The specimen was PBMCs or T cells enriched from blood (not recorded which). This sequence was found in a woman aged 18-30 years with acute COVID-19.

The CDR3 DNA sequence: TGTGCCACCAGTGACCGGGGACAGGGGAGTTTGAATCAGCCCCAGCATTTT. It encodes CATSDRGQGSLNQPQHF. The chain joins TRBV24-1 to TRBJ1-5; TRBD1 agrees at 10 bases. This CDR3 region has 17 residues. Germline V gene sequence: CDR1 KGHDR, CDR2 SFDVKD. Trimming took 4 bases from V and 4 from J; bases not matched to a gene: 9.